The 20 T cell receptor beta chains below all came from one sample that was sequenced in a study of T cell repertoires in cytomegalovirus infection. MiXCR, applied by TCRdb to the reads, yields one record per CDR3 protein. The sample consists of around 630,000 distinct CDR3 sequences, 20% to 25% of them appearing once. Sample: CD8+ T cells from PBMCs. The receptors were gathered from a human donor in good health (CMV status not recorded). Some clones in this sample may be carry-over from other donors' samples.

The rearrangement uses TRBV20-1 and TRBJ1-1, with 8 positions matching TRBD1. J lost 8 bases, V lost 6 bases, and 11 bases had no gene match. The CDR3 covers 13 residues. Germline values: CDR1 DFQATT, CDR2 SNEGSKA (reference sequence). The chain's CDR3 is CSAPPDRVTEAFF. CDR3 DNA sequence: TGCAGTGCCCCCCCGGACAGGGTGACGGAAGCTTTCTTT.

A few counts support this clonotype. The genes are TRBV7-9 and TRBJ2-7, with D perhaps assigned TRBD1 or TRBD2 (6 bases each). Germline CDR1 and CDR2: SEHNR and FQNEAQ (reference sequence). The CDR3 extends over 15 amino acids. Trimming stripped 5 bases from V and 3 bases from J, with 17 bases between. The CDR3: CASSPFKGEDYEQYF. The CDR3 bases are TGTGCCAGCAGCCCCTTTAAGGGGGAGGACTACGAGCAGTACTTC.

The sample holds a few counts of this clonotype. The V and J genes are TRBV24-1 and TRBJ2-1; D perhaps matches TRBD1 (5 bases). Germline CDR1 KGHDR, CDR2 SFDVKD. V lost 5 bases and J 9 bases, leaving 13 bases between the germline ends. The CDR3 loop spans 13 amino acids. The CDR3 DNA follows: TGTGCCACCAGTGTATCTAGGGGCGGTGAGCAGTTCTTC. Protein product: CATSVSRGGEQFF.

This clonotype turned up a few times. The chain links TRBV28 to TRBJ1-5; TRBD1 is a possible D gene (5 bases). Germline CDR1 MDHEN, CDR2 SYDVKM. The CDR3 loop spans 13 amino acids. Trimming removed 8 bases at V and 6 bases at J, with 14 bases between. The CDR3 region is CASLAGGSQPQHF. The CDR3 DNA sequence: TGTGCCAGCCTGGCGGGGGGGAGTCAGCCCCAGCATTTT.

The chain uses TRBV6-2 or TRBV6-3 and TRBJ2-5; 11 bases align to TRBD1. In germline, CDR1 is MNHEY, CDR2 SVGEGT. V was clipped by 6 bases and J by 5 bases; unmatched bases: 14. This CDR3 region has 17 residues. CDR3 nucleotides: TGTGCCAGCAGCTTCCACCCGGACAGGGGGCGATACGAGACCCAGTACTTC. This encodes CASSFHPDRGRYETQYF.

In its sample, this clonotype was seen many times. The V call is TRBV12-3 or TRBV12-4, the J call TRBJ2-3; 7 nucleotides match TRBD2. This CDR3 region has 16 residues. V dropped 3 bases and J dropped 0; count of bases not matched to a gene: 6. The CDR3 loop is CASSFSAGRSTDTQYF. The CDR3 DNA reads TGTGCCAGCAGTTTCTCAGCGGGGCGGAGCACAGATACGCAGTATTTT.

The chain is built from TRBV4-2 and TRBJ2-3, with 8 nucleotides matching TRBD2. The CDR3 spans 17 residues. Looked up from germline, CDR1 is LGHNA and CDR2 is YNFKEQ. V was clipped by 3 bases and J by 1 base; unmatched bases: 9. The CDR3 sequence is CASSHPPAGGRTDTQYF. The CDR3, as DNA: TGTGCCAGCAGCCACCCCCCGGCGGGGGGACGCACAGATACGCAGTATTTT.

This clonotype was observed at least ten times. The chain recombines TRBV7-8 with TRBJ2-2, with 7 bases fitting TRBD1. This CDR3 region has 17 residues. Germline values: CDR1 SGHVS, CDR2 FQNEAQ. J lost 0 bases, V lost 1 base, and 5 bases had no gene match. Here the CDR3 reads CASSLGTGPSNTGELFF. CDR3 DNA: TGTGCCAGCAGCTTAGGGACAGGCCCTTCGAACACCGGGGAGCTGTTTTTT.

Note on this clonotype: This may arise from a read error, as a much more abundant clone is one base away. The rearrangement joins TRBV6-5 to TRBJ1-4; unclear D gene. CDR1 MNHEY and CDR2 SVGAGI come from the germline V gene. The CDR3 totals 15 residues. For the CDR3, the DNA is TGTGCCAACAGTTCAACAACAGAGGGAATTGGAAAACTGTTTTTT. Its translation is CANSSTTEGIGKLFF.

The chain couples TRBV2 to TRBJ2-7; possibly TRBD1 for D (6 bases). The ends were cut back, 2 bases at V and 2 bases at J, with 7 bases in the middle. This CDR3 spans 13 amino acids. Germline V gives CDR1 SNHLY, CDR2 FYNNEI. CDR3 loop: CASSERDTYEQYV. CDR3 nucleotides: TGTGCCAGCAGTGAAAGGGACACCTACGAGCAGTACGTC.

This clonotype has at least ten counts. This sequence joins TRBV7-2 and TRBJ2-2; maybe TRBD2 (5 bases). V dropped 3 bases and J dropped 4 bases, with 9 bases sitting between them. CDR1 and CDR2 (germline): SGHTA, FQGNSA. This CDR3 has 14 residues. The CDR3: CASSFEAATGELFF. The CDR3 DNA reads TGTGCCAGCAGCTTCGAAGCGGCCACCGGGGAGCTGTTTTTT.

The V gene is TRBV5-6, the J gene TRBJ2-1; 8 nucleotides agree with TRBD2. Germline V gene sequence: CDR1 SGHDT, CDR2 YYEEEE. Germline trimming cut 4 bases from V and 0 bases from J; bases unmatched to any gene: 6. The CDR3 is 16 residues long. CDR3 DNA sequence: TGTGCCAGCAGCCCCGGCGCGGGGGGCTCCTACAATGAGCAGTTCTTC. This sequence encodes CASSPGAGGSYNEQFF.

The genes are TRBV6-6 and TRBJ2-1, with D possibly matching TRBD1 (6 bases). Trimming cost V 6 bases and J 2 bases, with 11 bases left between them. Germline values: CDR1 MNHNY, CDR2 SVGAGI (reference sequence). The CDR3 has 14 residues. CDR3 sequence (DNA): TGTGCCAGCAGGTCGGACAGCACCTACAATGAGCAGTTCTTC. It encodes CASRSDSTYNEQFF.

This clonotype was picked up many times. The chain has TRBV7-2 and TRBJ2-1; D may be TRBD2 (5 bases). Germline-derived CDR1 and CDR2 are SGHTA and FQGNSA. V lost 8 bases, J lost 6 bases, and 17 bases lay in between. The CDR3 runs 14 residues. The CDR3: CASLLEFGFNEQFF. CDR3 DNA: TGTGCCAGCTTACTAGAATTCGGTTTCAATGAGCAGTTCTTC.

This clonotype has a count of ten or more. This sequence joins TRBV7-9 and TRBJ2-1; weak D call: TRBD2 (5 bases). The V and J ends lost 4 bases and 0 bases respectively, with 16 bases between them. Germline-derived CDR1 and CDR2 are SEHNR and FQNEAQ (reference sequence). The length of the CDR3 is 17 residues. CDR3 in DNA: TGTGCCAGCAGCTACGGGTCGGGGTCGAGCTCCTACAATGAGCAGTTCTTC. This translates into CASSYGSGSSSYNEQFF.

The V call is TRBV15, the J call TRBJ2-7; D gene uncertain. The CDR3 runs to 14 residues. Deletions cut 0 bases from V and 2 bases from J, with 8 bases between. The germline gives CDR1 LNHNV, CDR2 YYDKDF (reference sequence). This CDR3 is CATSRDKSTYEQYF. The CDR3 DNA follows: TGTGCCACCAGCAGAGACAAGTCAACCTACGAGCAGTACTTC.

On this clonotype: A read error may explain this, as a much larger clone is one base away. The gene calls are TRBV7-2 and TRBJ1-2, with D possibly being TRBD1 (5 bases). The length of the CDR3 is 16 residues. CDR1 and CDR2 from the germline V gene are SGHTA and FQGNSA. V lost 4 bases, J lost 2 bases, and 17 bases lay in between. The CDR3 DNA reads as TGTGCCAGCAGCTCGCTGCCAAAACAGGCCAACTATGGCTACACCTTC. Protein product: CASSSLPKQANYGYTF.

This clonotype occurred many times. The CDR3 loop reads CASSLLRGGGGNYNEQFF. Here the CDR3 DNA reads TGTGCCAGCAGTTTATTACGGGGTGGCGGGGGGAACTACAATGAGCAGTTCTTC. The chain has TRBV28 and TRBJ2-1, with 8 bases matching TRBD2. The V gene's germline CDR1 is MDHEN and CDR2 SYDVKM. V lost 1 base to trimming and J lost 3 bases; unmatched junction nucleotides: 11. The CDR3 runs to 18 residues.

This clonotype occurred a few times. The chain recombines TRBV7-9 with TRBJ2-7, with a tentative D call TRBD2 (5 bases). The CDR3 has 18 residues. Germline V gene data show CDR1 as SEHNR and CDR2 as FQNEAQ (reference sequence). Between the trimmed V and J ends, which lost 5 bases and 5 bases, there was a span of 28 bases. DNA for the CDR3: TGTGCCAGCAGCGCCCGAGGCGGGCAGATTCTTACCTGGGACGAGCAGTACTTC. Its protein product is CASSARGGQILTWDEQYF.

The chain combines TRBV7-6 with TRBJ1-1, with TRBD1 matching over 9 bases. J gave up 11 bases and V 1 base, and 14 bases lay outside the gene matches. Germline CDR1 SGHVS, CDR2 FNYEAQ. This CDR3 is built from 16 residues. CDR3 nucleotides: TGTGCCAGCAGCTTAGAGGTGATGGGGACAGGGTATAAGGCTTTCTTT. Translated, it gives CASSLEVMGTGYKAFF.